Each of the 31 T cell receptor beta chains below was sequenced from the same sample in a study of control samples from healthy donors and cancer patients. Generated by immunoSEQ multiplex PCR, the TCRdb table keeps only in-frame clones and is missing some. The profile shows hundreds of thousands of clones, over 75% of them singletons. Sequenced: PBMCs. The receptors derive from a woman aged 60-75 years with lung cancer.

This clone was observed a few times. The chain joins TRBV18 to TRBJ1-5; the D is unclear. Trimming removed 3 bases from V and 2 bases from J, with 14 bases in between. Per the germline V gene, CDR1 is KGHSH and CDR2 is LQKENI. This CDR3 is built from 16 residues. DNA for the CDR3: TGTGCCAGCTCACCTCCCCTACTCGGGGGCAATCAGCCCCAGCATTTT. Translation gives CASSPPLLGGNQPQHF.

The V and J genes are TRBV28 and TRBJ1-2; no clear D gene. In germline, CDR1 is MDHEN, CDR2 SYDVKM. Deletions cut 11 bases from V and 7 bases from J, with 23 bases between. The CDR3 sequence is 14 residues long. Here the CDR3 reads CAGGSRGGNSGYTF. In DNA, the CDR3 is TGTGCCGGCGGAAGCCGGGGTGGGAACAGTGGCTACACCTTC.

The chain combines TRBV29-1 with TRBJ2-1, with 7 bases identical to TRBD2. The germline CDR1 and CDR2 sequences are SQVTM and ANQGSEA. Germline trimming cut 6 bases from V and 0 bases from J; bases unmatched to any gene: 5. This CDR3 contains 14 residues. CDR3 bases: TGCAGCGTGATACTAGCGAACTCCTACAATGAGCAGTTCTTC. It codes for CSVILANSYNEQFF.

V and J are TRBV3-1 (or the pseudogene TRBV3-2) and TRBJ1-5; 8 positions agree with TRBD1. V trimming: 1 base; J trimming: 3 bases; junction bases outside the gene matches: 2. This CDR3 is built from 15 residues. The V gene's germline CDR1 is LGHDT and CDR2 YNNKEL (reference sequence). This CDR3 reads CASSQGRGLNQPQHF. The CDR3 DNA follows: TGTGCCAGCAGCCAAGGCAGGGGGCTCAATCAGCCCCAGCATTTT.

V gene TRBV19 combines with J gene TRBJ1-1, with D possibly being TRBD1 (6 bases). This CDR3 spans 14 amino acids. V was pared by 4 bases and J by 0 bases, with 9 bases between. The germline CDR1 and CDR2 sequences are LNHDA and SQIVND (reference sequence). CDR3 loop: CASSSGTMNTEAFF. The CDR3 DNA follows: TGTGCCAGTAGTAGCGGGACAATGAACACTGAAGCTTTCTTT.

V is TRBV7-9 and J is TRBJ1-4; 7 bases are a match to TRBD1. Germline V gives CDR1 SEHNR, CDR2 FQNEAQ (reference sequence). The CDR3 is made up of 14 amino acids. V gave up 5 bases and J gave up 14 bases; unmatched junction bases: 14. DNA of the CDR3: TGTGCCAGCAGCCCCTCAACGGCAGGGGGGAATCTGTTTTTT. Its translation is CASSPSTAGGNLFF.

This sequence joins TRBV2 and TRBJ2-3, with 12 bases matching TRBD1. CDR3 size: 15 residues. V gave up 3 bases and J gave up 2 bases; unmatched junction bases: 0. Germline V gene sequence: CDR1 SNHLY, CDR2 FYNNEI. This chain's CDR3 is CASSEGQGATDTQYF. CDR3 in DNA: TGTGCCAGCAGTGAGGGACAGGGGGCCACAGATACGCAGTATTTT.

The gene calls are TRBV14 and TRBJ1-4; D might be TRBD1 (6 bases). Germline loops: CDR1 SGHDN, CDR2 FVKESK. The ends were cut back, 0 bases at V and 3 bases at J, with 17 bases in the middle. CDR3 length: 18 residues. CDR3 coding DNA: TGTGCCAGCAGCCAAGATCGCCTGAACAGGGCGCCTAATGAAAAACTGTTTTTT. This gives the protein CASSQDRLNRAPNEKLFF.

The chain couples TRBV9 to TRBJ2-7; 9 bases align to TRBD2. V dropped 2 bases and J dropped 2; count of bases not matched to a gene: 8. The CDR3 contains 16 residues. Germline V CDR1 and CDR2: SGDLS, YYNGEE. The CDR3 DNA sequence: TGTGCCAGCAGCGTCGGCTCTAGCGGGACGACCTACGAGCAGTACTTC. Amino acids: CASSVGSSGTTYEQYF.

The J gene is TRBJ1-1, the V gene TRBV5-6; tentatively, D is TRBD1 (6 bases). From germline, CDR1 is SGHDT and CDR2 YYEEEE. V shed 2 bases and J shed 10 bases, with 12 bases lying between them. The CDR3 covers 12 residues. DNA for the CDR3: TGTGCCAGCAGCTTAAACAGGGCAGGAGCTTTCTTT. It codes for CASSLNRAGAFF.

The rearrangement links TRBV7-9 to TRBJ2-7; D is uncertain. Germline CDR1 reads SEHNR; CDR2 reads FQNEAQ (reference sequence). CDR3 size: 12 residues. Trimming took 1 base from V and 9 from J, leaving 10 bases between them. The CDR3 DNA reads as TGTGCCAGCAGCTTAGAGGGAAGCAGGCAGTACTTC. Translating it yields CASSLEGSRQYF.

The V gene is TRBV7-9, the J gene TRBJ1-2; no definite D call. V was shortened by 10 bases and J by 4 bases, with 19 bases between the two germline ends. CDR1 is SEHNR, CDR2 FQNEAQ, per germline (reference sequence). The CDR3 has 14 residues. The CDR3 DNA reads TGTGCCACCCCAGTGAACCCGGGGAGCTATGGCTACACCTTC. Its protein is CATPVNPGSYGYTF.

The chain carries TRBV6-5 and TRBJ1-1; 7 bases line up with TRBD1. The V gene end was trimmed by 6 bases and the J gene end by 7 bases; junction bases not matched to a gene: 5. Germline V gene sequence: CDR1 MNHEY, CDR2 SVGAGI. CDR3 length: 12 amino acids. CDR3 residues: CASRYRGGEAFF. In nucleotides, the CDR3 is TGTGCCAGCAGGTACAGGGGAGGTGAAGCTTTCTTT.

The count of this clone is one. The chain carries TRBV5-1 and TRBJ2-7; D is undetermined. Germline-derived CDR1 and CDR2 are SGHRS and YFSETQ. The V and J ends lost 3 bases and 4 bases respectively, with 14 bases between them. The CDR3 consists of 14 residues. The CDR3 nucleotides are TGCGCCAGCAGCTCCTGGACGGATAGTTACGAGCAGTACTTC. Amino acid sequence: CASSSWTDSYEQYF. Supplemented by reference TRBV5-1 and TRBJ2-7, the full variable domain reads KAGVTQTPRYLIKTRGQQVTLSCSPISGHRSVSWYQQTPGQGLQFLFEYFSETQRNKGNFPGRFSGRQFSNSRSEMNVSTLELGDSALYLCASSSWTDSYEQYFGPGTRLTVT.

The V gene is TRBV28, the J gene TRBJ2-7; 9 nucleotides align to TRBD1. Looked up from germline, CDR1 is MDHEN and CDR2 is SYDVKM. This CDR3 has 15 residues. Losses at the gene ends were 2 bases for V and 7 bases for J; bases not matched to a gene: 9. The CDR3 coding sequence is TGTGCCAGCAGTTTACGGGGACAGGGAAGGGATGAGCAGTACTTC. Its protein product is CASSLRGQGRDEQYF.

The V and J genes are TRBV27 and TRBJ1-2; D not resolved. The CDR3 contains 15 residues. CDR1 MNHEY and CDR2 SMNVEV come from the germline V gene (reference sequence). Trimming shortened V by 4 bases and J by 4 bases, and 16 bases separated the two germline ends. The CDR3 coding sequence is TGTGCCAGCAGTTCCTCGATTACAGCGATCTATGGCTACACCTTC. As protein: CASSSSITAIYGYTF.

The gene calls are TRBV6-5 and TRBJ1-5, with 12 nucleotides matching TRBD1. Germline V CDR1 and CDR2: MNHEY, SVGAGI. The CDR3 spans 15 residues. Germline trimming cut 6 bases from V and 6 bases from J; bases unmatched to any gene: 6. The CDR3 sequence: CASSWDRGRGQPQHF. The CDR3 DNA follows: TGTGCCAGCAGCTGGGACAGGGGGCGCGGTCAGCCCCAGCATTTT.

CDR3 sequence: CASSLDGSTNEKLFF. The CDR3 nucleotides read TGTGCCAGCAGCTTAGATGGCTCAACTAATGAAAAACTGTTTTTT. The V gene is TRBV7-9, the J gene TRBJ1-4, with no clear D. The V gene's germline CDR1 is SEHNR and CDR2 FQNEAQ (reference sequence). CDR3 length: 15 amino acids. V lost 1 base to trimming and J lost 0 bases, with 6 bases between them.

The rearrangement joins TRBV10-3 to TRBJ2-1, with TRBD1 matching 7 bases. The CDR3 totals 14 residues. From germline, CDR1 is ENHRY and CDR2 SYGVKD. The V gene end was trimmed by 5 bases and the J gene end by 9 bases; junction bases not matched to a gene: 10. The CDR3 DNA follows: TGTGCCATCAGTCAGGGGGTGTCCAACAGTGAGCAGTTCTTC. Protein product: CAISQGVSNSEQFF.

This chain uses TRBV3-1 (or the pseudogene TRBV3-2) with TRBJ2-1; 11 bases agree with TRBD2. The J segment lost 4 bases and the V segment lost 4 bases, leaving 6 bases of the junction unmatched. CDR1 and CDR2 from the germline V gene are LGHDT and YNNKEL (reference sequence). CDR3 length: 16 amino acids. The CDR3 region has the DNA TGTGCCAGCAGCCGAAAGACTAGCGGGGTTTACAATGAGCAGTTCTTC. It encodes CASSRKTSGVYNEQFF.

The genes are TRBV5-1 and TRBJ2-5; 7 nucleotides match TRBD1. This CDR3 contains 14 residues. Germline V lookup: CDR1 SGHRS, CDR2 YFSETQ. V dropped 4 bases and J dropped 1; count of bases not matched to a gene: 4. The CDR3 nucleotides read TGCGCCAGCAGCCCTGGGACAGCCCAAGAGACCCAGTACTTC. It specifies CASSPGTAQETQYF.

J is TRBJ1-6 and V is TRBV27; D is possibly TRBD1 (6 bases). V lost 6 bases, J lost 10 bases, and 16 bases lay in between. The CDR3 is 14 residues long. Germline lookup yields CDR1 MNHEY and CDR2 SMNVEV (reference sequence). CDR3 nucleotide sequence: TGTGCCAGCAGGCCTTCGACAGGTGAATCACCCCTCCACTTT. Translation gives CASRPSTGESPLHF.

This CDR3 is CASTPGQRGNSPLHF. CDR3 DNA: TGTGCCAGTACCCCGGGCCAAAGGGGAAATTCACCCCTCCACTTT. The V and J genes are TRBV19 and TRBJ1-6, with a weak D call TRBD1 (5 bases). The CDR3 extends over 15 amino acids. V was clipped by 7 bases and J by 7 bases, with 17 bases between them. Germline V CDR1 and CDR2: LNHDA, SQIVND (reference sequence).

The chain joins TRBV5-5 to TRBJ1-1; no firm D call. This CDR3 spans 16 amino acids. The germline gives CDR1 SGHKS, CDR2 YYEKEE (reference sequence). With 0 bases removed from V and 1 base from J, the gap between germline ends came to 13 bases. The CDR3 nucleotides read TGTGCCAGCAGCTTGGCCTTTTCGTCCGGGAACACTGAAGCTTTCTTT. It translates to CASSLAFSSGNTEAFF.

The CDR3, as DNA: TGTGCCAGCAGCGAGAGACTAGCCGGTCCGCAGTATTTT. Protein product: CASSERLAGPQYF. J is TRBJ2-3 and V is TRBV9, with TRBD2 matching 7 bases. The CDR3 extends over 13 amino acids. Looked up from germline, CDR1 is SGDLS and CDR2 is YYNGEE. Trimming at V came to 3 bases and at J to 10 bases, leaving 8 bases not matched to a gene.

The chain combines TRBV18 with TRBJ2-7, with D perhaps assigned TRBD1 or TRBD2 (5 bases each). V lost 1 base to trimming and J lost 0 bases, with 13 bases between them. CDR1 and CDR2 (germline): KGHSH, LQKENI. CDR3 length: 16 residues. CDR3 coding DNA: TGTGCCAGCTCACCACTAGGGACCGCTAGCTCCTACGAGCAGTACTTC. This gives the protein CASSPLGTASSYEQYF.

The chain joins TRBV6-5 to TRBJ2-7; D unclear. The CDR3 is 11 amino acids. Germline V gene lookup returns CDR1 MNHEY and CDR2 SVGAGI. Trimming removed 4 bases from V and 3 bases from J, with 4 bases in between. The CDR3 protein is CASSSDYEQYF. The CDR3 DNA follows: TGTGCCAGCAGTTCCGACTACGAGCAGTACTTC.

V gene TRBV9 combines with J gene TRBJ1-3; D call uncertain. CDR1 SGDLS and CDR2 YYNGEE come from the germline V gene. Trimming took off 3 bases at V and 3 bases at J, with 13 bases between the two ends. This CDR3 region has 15 residues. This chain's CDR3 is CASSASLGLGNTIYF. CDR3 DNA sequence: TGTGCCAGCAGCGCTAGCCTCGGGCTTGGAAACACCATATATTTT.

The V call is TRBV6-5, the J call TRBJ2-5, with D maybe TRBD2 (6 bases). The germline gives CDR1 MNHEY, CDR2 SVGAGI. The V gene lost 6 bases and the J gene lost 5 bases, with 7 bases spanning the gap. The CDR3 loop spans 11 amino acids. CDR3 sequence reads: CASRGGETQYF. The CDR3 coding sequence is TGTGCCAGCAGGGGGGGTGAGACCCAGTACTTC.

The rearrangement joins TRBV10-3 to TRBJ1-2; perhaps TRBD1 as D (5 bases). The CDR3 is 17 amino acids. The germline V gene has CDR1 ENHRY and CDR2 SYGVKD. The V end lost 1 base, the J end lost 1 base, and 16 bases lay between the germline ends. The CDR3 protein is CAISEYGGTTLNYGYTF. For the CDR3, the DNA is TGTGCCATCAGTGAGTACGGCGGGACTACTCTTAACTATGGCTACACCTTC.

This clone has a single count. The gene calls are TRBV18 and TRBJ1-1; D not certain. Germline V CDR1 and CDR2: KGHSH, LQKENI. The CDR3 is made up of 15 amino acids. Trimming took 4 bases from V and 1 from J, leaving 13 bases between them. DNA for the CDR3: TGTGCCAGCTCACGCTACGGGTCGGGGAACACTGAAGCTTTCTTT. Translation gives CASSRYGSGNTEAFF.